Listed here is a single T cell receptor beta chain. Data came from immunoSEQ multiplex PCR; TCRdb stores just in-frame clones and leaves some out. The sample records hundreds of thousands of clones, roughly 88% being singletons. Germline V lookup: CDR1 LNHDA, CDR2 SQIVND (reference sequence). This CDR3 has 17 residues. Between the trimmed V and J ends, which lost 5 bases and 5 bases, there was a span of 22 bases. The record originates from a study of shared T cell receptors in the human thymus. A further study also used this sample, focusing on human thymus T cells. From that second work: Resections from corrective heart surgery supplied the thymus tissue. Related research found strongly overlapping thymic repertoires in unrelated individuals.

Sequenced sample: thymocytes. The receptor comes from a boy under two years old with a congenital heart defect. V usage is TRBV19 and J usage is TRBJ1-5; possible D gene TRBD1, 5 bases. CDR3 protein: CASSSTGTQARDQPQHF. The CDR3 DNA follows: TGTGCCAGTAGTTCAACCGGGACTCAGGCGCGGGATCAGCCCCAGCATTTT.